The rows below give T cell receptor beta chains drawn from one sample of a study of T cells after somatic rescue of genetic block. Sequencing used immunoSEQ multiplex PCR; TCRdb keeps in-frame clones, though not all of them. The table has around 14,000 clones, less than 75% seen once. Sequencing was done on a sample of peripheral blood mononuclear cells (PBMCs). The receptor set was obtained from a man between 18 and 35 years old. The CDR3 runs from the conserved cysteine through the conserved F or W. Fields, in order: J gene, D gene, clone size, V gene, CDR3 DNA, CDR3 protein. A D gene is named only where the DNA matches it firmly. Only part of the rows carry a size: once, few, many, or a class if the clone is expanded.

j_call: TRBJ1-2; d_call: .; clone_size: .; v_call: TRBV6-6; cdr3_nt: TGTGCCAGCACCAGGCAGGGGTATGGCTACACCTTC; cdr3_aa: CASTRQGYGYTF
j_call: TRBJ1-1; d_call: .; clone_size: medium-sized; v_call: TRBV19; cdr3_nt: TGTGCCAGTAGTACCAGGGTCAGCACTGAAGCTTTCTTT; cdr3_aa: CASSTRVSTEAFF
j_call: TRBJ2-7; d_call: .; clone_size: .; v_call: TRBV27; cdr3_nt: TGTGCCAGCAGTCCCCGGGTCAGGGGCGAGCAGTACTTC; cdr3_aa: CASSPRVRGEQYF
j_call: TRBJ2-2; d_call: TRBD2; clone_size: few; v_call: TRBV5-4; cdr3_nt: TGTGCCCATGGGCGGGGGGTAGACACCGGGGAGCTGTTTTTT; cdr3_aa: CAHGRGVDTGELFF
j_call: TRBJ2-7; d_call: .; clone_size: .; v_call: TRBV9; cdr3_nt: TGTGCCAGCAGCGTAGGTGGACAGCCTACGGAGGAGCAGTACTTC; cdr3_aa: CASSVGGQPTEEQYF
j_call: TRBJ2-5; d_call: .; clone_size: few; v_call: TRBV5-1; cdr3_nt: TGCGCCAGCACCTCCCGAGGCAGGAGGGAGACCCAGTACTTC; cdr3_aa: CASTSRGRRETQYF
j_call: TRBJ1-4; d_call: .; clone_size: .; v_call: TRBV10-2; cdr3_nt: TGCGCCAGCAGAGGAGACTATCCGCCAACTAATGAAAAACTGTTTTTT; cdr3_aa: CASRGDYPPTNEKLFF
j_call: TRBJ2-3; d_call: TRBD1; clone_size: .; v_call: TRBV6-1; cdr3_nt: TGTGCCAGCAGTGATCGGGTCCACAGGGGGCGTGAGGATACGCAGTATTTT; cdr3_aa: CASSDRVHRGREDTQYF
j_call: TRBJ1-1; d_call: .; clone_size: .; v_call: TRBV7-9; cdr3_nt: TGTGCCAGCAGCTTAAAAGACCGATCCTGGGCTGAAGCTTTCTTT; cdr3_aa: CASSLKDRSWAEAFF
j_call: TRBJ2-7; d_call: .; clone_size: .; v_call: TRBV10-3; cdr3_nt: TGTGCCATCAGTGAGTCATCCTTGTTCTACGAGCAGTACTTC; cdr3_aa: CAISESSLFYEQYF
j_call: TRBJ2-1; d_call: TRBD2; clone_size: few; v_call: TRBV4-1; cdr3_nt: TGCGCCAGCAGCCAAGCATCGACTAGCGGTTTAAATGAGCAGTTCTTC; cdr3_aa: CASSQASTSGLNEQFF
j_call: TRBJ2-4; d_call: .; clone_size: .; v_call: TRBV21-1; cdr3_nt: TGTGCCAGCAGCAAAGGGGAGGAGCGGGGGCTAGCCAAAAACATTCAGTACTTC; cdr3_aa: CASSKGEERGLAKNIQYF
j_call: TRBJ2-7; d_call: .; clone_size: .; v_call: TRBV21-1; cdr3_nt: TGTGCCAGCAGCAAAGCGGGCAGGACCCGCGAGCAGTACTTC; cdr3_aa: CASSKAGRTREQYF
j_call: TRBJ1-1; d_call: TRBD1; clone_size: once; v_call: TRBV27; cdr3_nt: TGTGCCAGCAGTAACAGGGGGCCTCACATGAACACTGAAGCTTTCTTT; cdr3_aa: CASSNRGPHMNTEAFF
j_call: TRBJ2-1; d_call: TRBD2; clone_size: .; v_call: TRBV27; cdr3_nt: TGTGCCAGCAGTTTTTTTAGCGGGCCTAGCGGGAGGGTAAATGAGCAGTTCTTC; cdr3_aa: CASSFFSGPSGRVNEQFF
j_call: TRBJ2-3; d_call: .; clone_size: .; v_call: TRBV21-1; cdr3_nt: TGTGCCAGCAGCAGGGGTTGGACTAGCTTGGATACGCAGTATTTT; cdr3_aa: CASSRGWTSLDTQYF
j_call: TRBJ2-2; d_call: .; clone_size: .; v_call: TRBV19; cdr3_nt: TGTGCCAGTATTTCGACAGGCCTAAACACCGGGGAGCTGTTTTTT; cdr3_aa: CASISTGLNTGELFF
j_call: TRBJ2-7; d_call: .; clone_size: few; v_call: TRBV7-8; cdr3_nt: TGTGCCAGCAGCTCCGACCTTACCTACGAGCAGTACTTC; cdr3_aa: CASSSDLTYEQYF
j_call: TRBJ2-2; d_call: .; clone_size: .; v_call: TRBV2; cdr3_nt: TGTGCCAGTCAGGGTTGGGAGGACACCGGGGAGCTGTTTTTT; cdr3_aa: CASQGWEDTGELFF
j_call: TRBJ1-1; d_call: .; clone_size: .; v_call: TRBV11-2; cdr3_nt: TGTGCCAGCAGCTTATGGGTTGGAGGACGGACTGAAGCTTTCTTT; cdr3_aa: CASSLWVGGRTEAFF
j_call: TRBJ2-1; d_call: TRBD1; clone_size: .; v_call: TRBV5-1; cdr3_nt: TGCGCCAGCAGCTCTCGGACAGGGGGGAATGAGCAGTTCTTC; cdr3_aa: CASSSRTGGNEQFF
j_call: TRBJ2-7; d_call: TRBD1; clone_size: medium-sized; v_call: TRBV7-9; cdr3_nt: TGTGCCAGCAGCTTAGACAGGGGGCTAAGAGAGCAGTACTTC; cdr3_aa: CASSLDRGLREQYF
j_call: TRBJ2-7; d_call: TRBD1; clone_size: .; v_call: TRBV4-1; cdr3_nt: TGCGCCAGCAGCCTCAGGACAGGTTTATCCTACGAGCAGTACTTC; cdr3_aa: CASSLRTGLSYEQYF
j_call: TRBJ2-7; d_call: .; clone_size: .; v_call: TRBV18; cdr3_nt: TGTGCCAGCTCACCGTCCTCCTACGAGCAGTACTTC; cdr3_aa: CASSPSSYEQYF
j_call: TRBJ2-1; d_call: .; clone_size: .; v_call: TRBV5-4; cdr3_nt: TGTGCGAGCAAACAGGGTTCCAATGAGCAGTTCTTC; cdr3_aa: CASKQGSNEQFF
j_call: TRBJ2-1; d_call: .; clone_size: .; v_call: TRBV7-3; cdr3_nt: TGTGCCAGCAGCCGATTCGACAGCTACAATGAGCAGTTCTTC; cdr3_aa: CASSRFDSYNEQFF
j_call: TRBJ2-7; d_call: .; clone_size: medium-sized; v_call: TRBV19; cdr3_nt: TGTGCCAGTTCCCGGGTTTCCGGGACCTACTACGAGCAGTACTTC; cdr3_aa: CASSRVSGTYYEQYF
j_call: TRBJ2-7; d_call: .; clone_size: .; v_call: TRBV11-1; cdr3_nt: TGTGCCAGCAGAGGCACTTCCTACGAGCAGTACTTC; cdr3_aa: CASRGTSYEQYF
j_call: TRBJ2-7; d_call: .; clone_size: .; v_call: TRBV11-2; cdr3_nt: TGTGCCAGCAGCTCCACCTACGAGCAGTACTTC; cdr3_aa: CASSSTYEQYF
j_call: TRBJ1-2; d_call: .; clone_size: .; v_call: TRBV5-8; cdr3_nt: TGTGCCAGCAGCTTTAAGGGAGGCTACACCTTC; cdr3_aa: CASSFKGGYTF
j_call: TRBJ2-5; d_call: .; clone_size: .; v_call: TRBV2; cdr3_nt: TGTGCCAGCAGCCTACAGGGGGGGCCCGTGGAGACCCAGTACTTC; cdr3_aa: CASSLQGGPVETQYF
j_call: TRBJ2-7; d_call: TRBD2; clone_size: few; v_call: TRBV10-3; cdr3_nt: TGTGCCATGAGCGGGGGGGTCCCCTACGAGCAGTACTTC; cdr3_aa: CAMSGGVPYEQYF
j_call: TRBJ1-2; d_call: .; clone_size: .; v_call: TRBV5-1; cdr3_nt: TGCGCCAGCAGCTTGGGGGCGGTCTATGGCTACACCTTC; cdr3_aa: CASSLGAVYGYTF
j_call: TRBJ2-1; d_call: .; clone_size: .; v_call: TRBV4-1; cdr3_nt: TGCGCCAGCAGCCGAGGCCAGGGATACTACAATGAGCAGTTCTTC; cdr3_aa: CASSRGQGYYNEQFF
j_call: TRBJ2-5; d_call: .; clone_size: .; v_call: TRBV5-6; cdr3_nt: TGTGCCAGCAGCTTGAGTCTAGCTTTGGAGACCCAGTACTTC; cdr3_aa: CASSLSLALETQYF
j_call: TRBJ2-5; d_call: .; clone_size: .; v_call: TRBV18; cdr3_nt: TGTGCCAGCTCACCAGCGCAACAAGAGACCCAGTACTTC; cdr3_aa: CASSPAQQETQYF
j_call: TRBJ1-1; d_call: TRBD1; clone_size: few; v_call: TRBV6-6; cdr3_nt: TGTGCCAGCACCCTTACAGGGGGCGCAGGGAACACTGAAGCTTTCTTT; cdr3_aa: CASTLTGGAGNTEAFF
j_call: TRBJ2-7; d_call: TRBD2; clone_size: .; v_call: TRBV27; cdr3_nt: TGTGCCAGCAGCCAGACTAGCGGGATCCCCTACGAGCAGTACTTC; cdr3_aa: CASSQTSGIPYEQYF
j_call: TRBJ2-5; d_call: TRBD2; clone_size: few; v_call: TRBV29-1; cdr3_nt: TGCAGCGTTGAAGGACCTATCACTAGCGGGAGACGCCCTGGGACCCAGTACTTC; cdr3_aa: CSVEGPITSGRRPGTQYF
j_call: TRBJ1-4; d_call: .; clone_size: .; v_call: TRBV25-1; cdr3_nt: TGTGCCAGCAGCGTCGCTGGATCAACTAATGAAAAACTGTTTTTT; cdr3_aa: CASSVAGSTNEKLFF
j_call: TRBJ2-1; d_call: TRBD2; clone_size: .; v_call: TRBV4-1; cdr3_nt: TGCGCCAGCAGCCGCGGGAGTGGGGCTTACAATGAGCAGTTCTTC; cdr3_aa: CASSRGSGAYNEQFF
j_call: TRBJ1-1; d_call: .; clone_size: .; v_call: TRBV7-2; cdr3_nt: TGTGCCAGCAGGGGGACGGTGAGGACTGAAGCTTTCTTT; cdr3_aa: CASRGTVRTEAFF
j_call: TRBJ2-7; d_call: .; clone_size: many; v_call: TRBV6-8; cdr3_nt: TGTGCCAGCTGTCCACCTCCCGGGACACTATCCTACGAGCAGTACTTC; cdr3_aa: CASCPPPGTLSYEQYF
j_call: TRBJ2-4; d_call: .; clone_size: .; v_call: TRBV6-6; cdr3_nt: TGTGCCAGCAGGACCGGGACCGCTCTAGCCAAAAACATTCAGTACTTC; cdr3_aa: CASRTGTALAKNIQYF
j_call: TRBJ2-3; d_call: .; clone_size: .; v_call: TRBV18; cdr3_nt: TGTGCCAGCTCACCAGGCTCTTTACGAGATACGCAGTATTTT; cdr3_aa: CASSPGSLRDTQYF
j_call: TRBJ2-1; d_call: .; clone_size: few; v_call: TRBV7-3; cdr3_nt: TGTGCCAGCAGCTTAATGCGGGTCAATGAGCAGTTCTTC; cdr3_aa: CASSLMRVNEQFF
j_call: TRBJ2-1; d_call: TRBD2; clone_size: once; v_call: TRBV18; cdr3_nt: TGTGCCAGCTCACCACCGAACGGGGGGGTCTACAATGAGCAGTTCTTC; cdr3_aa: CASSPPNGGVYNEQFF
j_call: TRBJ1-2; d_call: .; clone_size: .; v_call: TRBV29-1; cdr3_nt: TGCAGCGTTGAACGGGCCGGGGCCCATTCCTATGGCTACACCTTC; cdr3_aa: CSVERAGAHSYGYTF
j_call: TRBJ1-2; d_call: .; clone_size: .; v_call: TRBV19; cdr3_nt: TGTGCCAGTAAGAGCGATAACTATGGCTACACCTTC; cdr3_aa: CASKSDNYGYTF
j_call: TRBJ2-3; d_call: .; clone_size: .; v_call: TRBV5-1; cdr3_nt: TGCGCCAGCAGCTTGCAGACGGATTCCACAGATACGCAGTATTTT; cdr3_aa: CASSLQTDSTDTQYF
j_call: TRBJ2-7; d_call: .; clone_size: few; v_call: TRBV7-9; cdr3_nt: TGTGCCAGCAGCTCTAGTGGGGGGAGCTCCTACGAGCAGTACTTC; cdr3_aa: CASSSSGGSSYEQYF
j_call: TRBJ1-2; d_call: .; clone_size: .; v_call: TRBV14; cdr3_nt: TGTGCCAGCAGACCTATGGCAGGGCCGGGCTATGGCTACACCTTC; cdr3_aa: CASRPMAGPGYGYTF
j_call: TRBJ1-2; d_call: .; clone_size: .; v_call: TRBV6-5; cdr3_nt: TGTGCCAGCAGTTACTGGGGAAACGGCTACACCTTC; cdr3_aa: CASSYWGNGYTF
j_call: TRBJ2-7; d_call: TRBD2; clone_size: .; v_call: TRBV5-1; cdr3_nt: TGCGCCAGCAGCCCCCGGGGGCTAGCGGGAGGTGGGGGTACCTACGAGCAGTACTTC; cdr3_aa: CASSPRGLAGGGGTYEQYF
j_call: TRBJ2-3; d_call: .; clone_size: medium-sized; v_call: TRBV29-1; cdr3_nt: TGCAGCGTTGGGGAAGGGGGACACTTTGCAGATACGCAGTATTTT; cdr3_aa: CSVGEGGHFADTQYF
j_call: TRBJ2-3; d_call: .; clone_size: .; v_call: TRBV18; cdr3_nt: TGTGCCAGCTCACGGGGGTCCGGGGATACGCAGTATTTT; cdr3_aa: CASSRGSGDTQYF
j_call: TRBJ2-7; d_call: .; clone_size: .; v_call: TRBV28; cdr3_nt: TGTGCCAGCAGCTTTGGGGCGATAGCGTCCTACGAGCAGTACTTC; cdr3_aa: CASSFGAIASYEQYF